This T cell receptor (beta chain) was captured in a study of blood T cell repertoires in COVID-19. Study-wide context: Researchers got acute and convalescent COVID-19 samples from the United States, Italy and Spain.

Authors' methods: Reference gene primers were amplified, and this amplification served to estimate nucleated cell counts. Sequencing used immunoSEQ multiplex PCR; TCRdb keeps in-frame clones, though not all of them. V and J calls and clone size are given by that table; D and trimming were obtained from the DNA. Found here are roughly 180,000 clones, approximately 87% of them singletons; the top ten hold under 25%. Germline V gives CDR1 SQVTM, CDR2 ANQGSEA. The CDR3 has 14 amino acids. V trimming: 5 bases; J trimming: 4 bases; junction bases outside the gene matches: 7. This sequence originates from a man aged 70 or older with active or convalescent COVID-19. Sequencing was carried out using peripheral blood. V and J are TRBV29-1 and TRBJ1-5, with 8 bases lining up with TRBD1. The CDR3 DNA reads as TGCAGCGTTCTCGGACAGGGACGAAATCAGCCCCAGCATTTT. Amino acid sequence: CSVLGQGRNQPQHF.